These 21 T cell receptor beta chains were all obtained from the same sample, sequenced in a study of blood T cell repertoires in COVID-19 (dated by TCRdb to the early 2020s). The method was the immunoSEQ multiplex PCR assay. Imported from immuneACCESS, the table was reduced by TCRdb to in-frame sequences with V and J called. These copies leave out some clones; in studies compared against another copy, an unresolved V gene accounts for under half, and the cause of the remainder is not known. This sample holds 100,000 or so clones; 70% to 85% were observed only once. The ten most abundant clones make up around 9.9% of the sample. The specimen was peripheral blood. The receptors derive from a man between 65 and 79 years old with active or convalescent COVID-19.

This chain connects TRBV18 to TRBJ2-1; TRBD2 is a possible D gene (5 bases). Trimming removed 2 bases from V and 4 bases from J, with 12 bases in between. The germline CDR1 and CDR2 sequences are KGHSH and LQKENI. This CDR3 region has 15 residues. The DNA for the CDR3 is TGTGCCAGCTCACCATCGGGTCCGGGGTACAATGAGCAGTTCTTC. Translation: CASSPSGPGYNEQFF.

The chain carries TRBV30 and TRBJ1-2; D may be TRBD1 (5 bases). Germline lookup yields CDR1 GTSNPN and CDR2 SVGIG (reference sequence). The CDR3 totals 11 residues. Between the trimmed V and J ends, which lost 2 bases and 6 bases, there was a span of 7 bases. The CDR3 DNA reads TGTGCCTGGAGTTCCAGGGATGGCTACACCTTC. It encodes CAWSSRDGYTF.

CDR3 DNA: TGTGCCAGCAGCGCACGACAGGGCGGCGAAAAACTGTTTTTT. It yields the protein CASSARQGGEKLFF. The chain recombines TRBV7-2 with TRBJ1-4; 7 bases fit TRBD1. This CDR3 has 14 residues. V gave up 5 bases and J gave up 8 bases; unmatched junction bases: 8. Germline V gene sequence: CDR1 SGHTA, CDR2 FQGNSA.

The J gene is TRBJ2-2, the V gene TRBV10-3; TRBD1 is a possible D gene (6 bases). V dropped 7 bases and J dropped 0 bases, with 9 bases sitting between them. The CDR3 contains 14 residues. CDR1 and CDR2 (germline): ENHRY, SYGVKD. Here the CDR3 DNA reads TGTGCCATCACCCCAGGGGCGAACACCGGGGAGCTGTTTTTT. Protein: CAITPGANTGELFF.

The V and J genes are TRBV7-3 and TRBJ2-1, with TRBD1 matching over 9 bases. In germline, CDR1 is SGHTA, CDR2 FQGTGA. The CDR3 is made up of 14 amino acids. J gave up 7 bases and V 6 bases, and 7 bases lay outside the gene matches. CDR3 amino acids: CASSSGTGSNEQFF. The DNA for the CDR3 is TGTGCCAGCAGTTCCGGGACAGGGTCGAATGAGCAGTTCTTC.

V gene TRBV19 combines with J gene TRBJ2-3; maybe TRBD2 (5 bases). The CDR3 is 16 amino acids. V was cut by 5 bases and J by 2 bases, with 17 bases left in between. From germline, CDR1 is LNHDA and CDR2 SQIVND (reference sequence). CDR3 in amino acids: CASSPRGHGLTDTQYF. CDR3 nucleotides: TGTGCCAGTAGTCCACGAGGGCACGGCCTCACAGATACGCAGTATTTT.

The rearrangement joins TRBV4-1 to TRBJ1-1; D is undetermined. The V end was cut by 0 bases, the J end by 1 base, with 6 bases between. The germline V gene encodes CDR1 MGHRA and CDR2 YSYEKL. The CDR3 covers 14 residues. The CDR3 bases are TGCGCCAGCAGCCAAGATATCGGGAACACTGAAGCTTTCTTT. Translated, it gives CASSQDIGNTEAFF.

The CDR3 loop reads CASSLAWTSDSYEQYF. Written as DNA, the CDR3 is TGTGCCAGCAGCTTAGCCTGGACTAGCGATTCCTACGAGCAGTACTTC. The V and J genes are TRBV11-3 and TRBJ2-7; TRBD2 agrees at 9 bases. The CDR3 covers 16 residues. The V gene end was trimmed by 1 base and the J gene end by 1 base; junction bases not matched to a gene: 5. The germline V gene has CDR1 SGHNT and CDR2 YENEEA.

V is TRBV4-1 and J is TRBJ2-5; D possibly corresponds to TRBD1 (6 bases). This CDR3 contains 13 residues. The V end lost 4 bases, the J end lost 4 bases, and 10 bases lay between the germline ends. From germline, CDR1 is MGHRA and CDR2 YSYEKL. CDR3 sequence reads: CASSPQGGETQYF. CDR3 bases: TGCGCCAGCAGCCCCCAAGGGGGAGAGACCCAGTACTTC.

V and J are TRBV5-1 and TRBJ2-5; 15 bases are a match to TRBD2. CDR3 length: 14 amino acids. After removal of 8 bases from V and 4 bases from J, the junction contained 3 bases not matched to a gene. From germline, CDR1 is SGHRS and CDR2 YFSETQ. CDR3 protein: CASGLAGGRETQYF. The CDR3 DNA reads TGCGCCAGTGGACTAGCGGGGGGGAGAGAGACCCAGTACTTC.

The CDR3 reads CASSPRGSGANVLTF. DNA of the CDR3: TGTGCCAGCAGTCCCAGGGGGTCTGGGGCCAACGTCCTGACTTTC. V gene TRBV28 combines with J gene TRBJ2-6, with 7 positions matching TRBD1. The V and J ends lost 5 bases and 1 base, in that order; junction bases with no gene match: 2. CDR1 is MDHEN, CDR2 SYDVKM, per germline. This CDR3 contains 15 residues.

The rearrangement links TRBV7-3 to TRBJ2-5; D is uncertain. Trimming removed 9 bases at V and 1 base at J, with 12 bases between. The CDR3 loop spans 13 amino acids. Germline V gene sequence: CDR1 SGHTA, CDR2 FQGTGA. CDR3 in DNA: TGTGCCAGGAGGCTAAGAGCCCAAGAGACCCAGTACTTC. Protein product: CARRLRAQETQYF. Together with reference TRBV7-3 and TRBJ2-5, the CDR3 gives the full variable domain: GAGVSQTPSNKVTEKGKYVELRCDPISGHTALYWYRQSLGQGPEFLIYFQGTGAADDSGLPNDRFFAVRPEGSVSTLKIQRTERGDSAVYLCARRLRAQETQYFGPGTRLLVL.

This sequence joins TRBV15 and TRBJ1-4; D is possibly TRBD1 (6 bases). The CDR3 runs 16 residues. Between the trimmed V and J ends, which lost 3 bases and 8 bases, there was a span of 19 bases. The germline V gene has CDR1 LNHNV and CDR2 YYDKDF (reference sequence). This chain's CDR3 is CATSSLGGGQGEKLFF. The CDR3 DNA is TGTGCCACCAGCAGCCTAGGGGGGGGACAAGGGGAAAAACTGTTTTTT.

In its sample, this clone was seen a few times. The J gene is TRBJ1-5, the V gene TRBV4-1; tentative D call: TRBD1 (6 bases). Germline CDR1 and CDR2: MGHRA and YSYEKL. This CDR3 contains 17 residues. V shed 4 bases and J shed 4 bases, with 20 bases lying between them. CDR3 bases: TGCGCCAGCAGCCCGACAATCCGCGGGGGGGCTAATCAGCCCCAGCATTTT. Amino acid sequence: CASSPTIRGGANQPQHF.

V and J are TRBV7-9 and TRBJ1-6, with 7 bases matching TRBD1. Per germline, CDR1 SEHNR and CDR2 FQNEAQ (reference sequence). This CDR3 region has 14 residues. Trimming at V came to 4 bases and at J to 7 bases, leaving 4 bases not matched to a gene. CDR3 in amino acids: CASSSTGPNSPLHF. The CDR3 DNA follows: TGTGCCAGCAGCTCGACAGGGCCCAATTCACCCCTCCACTTT. The full variable domain, its missing parts supplied by reference TRBV7-9 and TRBJ1-6, is DTGVSQNPRHKITKRGQNVTFRCDPISEHNRLYWYRQTLGQGPEFLTYFQNEAQLEKSRLLSDRFSAERPKGSFSTLEIQRTEQGDSAMYLCASSSTGPNSPLHFGNGTRLTVT.

The gene calls are TRBV19 and TRBJ1-6, with 8 bases matching TRBD1. Looked up from germline, CDR1 is LNHDA and CDR2 is SQIVND (reference sequence). The CDR3 length is 16 residues. The trim removed 8 bases at V and 4 bases at J, leaving 10 bases unmatched. The CDR3 reads CASSTGQDYYNSPLHF. CDR3 bases: TGTGCCAGTTCTACGGGACAGGACTATTATAATTCACCCCTCCACTTT.

The V gene is TRBV19, the J gene TRBJ1-4, with D uncertain. Between the trimmed V and J ends, which lost 1 base and 7 bases, there was a span of 10 bases. This CDR3 is built from 14 residues. CDR1 and CDR2 (germline): LNHDA, SQIVND (reference sequence). This CDR3 reads CASSIGAGGEKLFF. The DNA for the CDR3 is TGTGCCAGTAGTATAGGGGCAGGAGGTGAAAAACTGTTTTTT.

V gene TRBV5-1 combines with J gene TRBJ1-2; TRBD1 aligns across 11 bases. Germline V gene lookup returns CDR1 SGHRS and CDR2 YFSETQ. The length of the CDR3 is 16 residues. The V gene end was trimmed by 4 bases and the J gene end by 8 bases; junction bases not matched to a gene: 13. Here the CDR3 reads CASSTGRTGGLWGYTF. In nucleotides, the CDR3 is TGCGCCAGCAGCACGGGCAGGACAGGGGGCTTATGGGGCTACACCTTC.

V usage is TRBV7-2 and J usage is TRBJ2-1; 10 bases are a match to TRBD2. In germline, CDR1 is SGHTA, CDR2 FQGNSA. The CDR3 has 16 residues. J lost 7 bases, V lost 5 bases, and 11 bases had no gene match. CDR3 loop: CASSSLAGALVNEQFF. The CDR3 DNA reads as TGTGCCAGCAGCAGTCTAGCGGGGGCATTAGTGAATGAGCAGTTCTTC.

The genes are TRBV20-1 and TRBJ1-1; D gene uncertain. From germline, CDR1 is DFQATT and CDR2 SNEGSKA (reference sequence). This CDR3 comprises 12 residues. Trimming cost V 3 bases and J 1 base, with 6 bases left between them. The CDR3 coding sequence is TGCAGTGCTAGTGGCGGGAACACTGAAGCTTTCTTT. Translated: CSASGGNTEAFF.

The V and J genes are TRBV19 and TRBJ1-1, with D possibly being TRBD1 (6 bases). V shed 0 bases and J shed 8 bases, with 19 bases lying between them. The CDR3 totals 16 residues. Germline assignment: CDR1 LNHDA and CDR2 SQIVND (reference sequence). As DNA, the CDR3 is TGTGCCAGTAGTATAGAAGGACAGCTCTCTCCTTCAGAAGCTTTCTTT. It yields the protein CASSIEGQLSPSEAFF.